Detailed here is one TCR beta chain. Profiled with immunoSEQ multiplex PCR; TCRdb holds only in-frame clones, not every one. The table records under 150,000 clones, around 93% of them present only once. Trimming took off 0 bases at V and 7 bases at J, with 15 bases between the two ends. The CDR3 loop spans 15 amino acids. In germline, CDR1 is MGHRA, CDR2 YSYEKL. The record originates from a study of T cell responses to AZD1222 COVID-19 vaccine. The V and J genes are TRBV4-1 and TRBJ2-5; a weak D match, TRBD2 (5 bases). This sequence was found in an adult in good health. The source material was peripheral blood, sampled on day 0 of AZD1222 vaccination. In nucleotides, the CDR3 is TGCGCCAGCAGCCAAGATGCGACCCCGGCGGGGACCCAGTACTTC. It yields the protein CASSQDATPAGTQYF.